Sequencing of this T cell receptor beta chain was carried out in a study of Graves' ophthalmopathy and Graves' hyperthyroidism. None of the included patients had other autoimmune diseases, uncontrolled infections, pregnancy or lactation, as these led to exclusion. Clinicians made diagnoses from clinical symptoms, serum thyroxine, TRAb, thyroid ultrasound and orbital computed tomography. This clonotype was seen repeatedly, ten times or more. Its antigen is unidentified. The length of the CDR3 is 12 residues. The V segment lost 8 bases and the J segment 13 bases; nucleotides outside the gene matches: 8. Overall study results and limits: At around 70% sensitivity and 72.22% specificity, the model predicted progression of the ophthalmopathy.

As the template, RNA transcripts were used to amplify TCR beta CDR3 regions. HTBI primers served in a first-round RT-PCR, which a second-round multiplex PCR followed. TCRdb itself ran the multiplex PCR reads through MiXCR, one entry per CDR3 protein. Here the sample spans over a million distinct CDR3 sequences, about 35% being singletons. Sample: peripheral blood or thyroid tissue (not recorded which). This receptor was taken from an adult man with Graves' hyperthyroidism. The chain employs TRBV12-3 or TRBV12-4 and TRBJ1-6, with TRBD1 matching over 7 bases. The CDR3 DNA sequence: TGTGCCAGCGGGGGGACAGACTTTCCCCTCCACTTT. Protein sequence: CASGGTDFPLHF.